The TCR beta chain under discussion was sequenced for a study of T-cell reconstitution after alpha-beta-depleted transplantation in children (dated by TCRdb to 2015 to 2016). Looking at the study overall: T-cell immune reconstitution after TCRalphabeta/CD19-depleted allogeneic hematopoietic cell transplantation in children was quantitatively tracked in the study by means of TCR repertoire profiling.

Library creation used PCR. The sequencer listed for this sample is Illumina HiSeq 2500. TCR libraries were prepared with molecular barcoding, using unique molecular identifiers to normalize TCRbeta repertoire quantification. TCRdb redid the processing of the public reads, applying fastp at Q25 and MiXCR, and retained in-frame beta chains. Every distinct CDR3 protein forms one entry, paired with its most common genes and DNA. This sample holds around 94,000 distinct CDR3 sequences; under 9% were observed only once. Of the sample, approximately 16% falls within the top ten clones. The treatment or condition label here, explained by the study, means: allogeneic hematopoietic cell transplantation with graft depleted of TCRalphabeta T cells and CD19 B cells. The children who served as transplant recipients had been given grafts of TCRalphabeta/CD19-depleted allogeneic hematopoietic cells. Study-level results and caveats: The apparently early recovery of alphabetaT-cell counts about two months after transplant reportedly depended on only several hundred rapidly expanded clones that came from non-depleted graft cells. Hyperexpanded clone frequencies declined over subsequent months; after one year, T-cell counts and TCRbeta diversity were mostly attributed to newly produced T cells. In some patients, high TCRbeta diversity at day 60 was attributed to recipient T cells and intrathymic progenitors that had survived conditioning.

Turning to this clonotype: Its antigen specificity is not known. Per-base qualities were not stored, and no clone one base away is much larger.

The sample in question was PBMCs, obtained before TCRalphabeta/CD19-depleted stem cell transplant. This clonotype was obtained from a boy aged 2 to 9 with acute lymphoblastic leukemia, due to receive a stem cell transplant.

The CDR3 protein: CASSHHRDGYNEQFF. The DNA sequence is as follows: TGTGCCAGCAGCCATCACCGGGACGGATACAATGAGCAGTTCTTC. The chain is encoded by TRBV4-2 joined to TRBJ2-1, with the D gene possibly TRBD1 or TRBD2, each one fitting 5 bases. Relative to germline, V is 3 bases shorter and J is 4 bases shorter, with 13 bases between their ends. For CDR1 and CDR2, the germline V gene lists LGHNA and YNFKEQ. The CDR3 numbers 15 residues from cysteine through phenylalanine. Only the CDR3 DNA stays, 45 bases, in frame from base 1.